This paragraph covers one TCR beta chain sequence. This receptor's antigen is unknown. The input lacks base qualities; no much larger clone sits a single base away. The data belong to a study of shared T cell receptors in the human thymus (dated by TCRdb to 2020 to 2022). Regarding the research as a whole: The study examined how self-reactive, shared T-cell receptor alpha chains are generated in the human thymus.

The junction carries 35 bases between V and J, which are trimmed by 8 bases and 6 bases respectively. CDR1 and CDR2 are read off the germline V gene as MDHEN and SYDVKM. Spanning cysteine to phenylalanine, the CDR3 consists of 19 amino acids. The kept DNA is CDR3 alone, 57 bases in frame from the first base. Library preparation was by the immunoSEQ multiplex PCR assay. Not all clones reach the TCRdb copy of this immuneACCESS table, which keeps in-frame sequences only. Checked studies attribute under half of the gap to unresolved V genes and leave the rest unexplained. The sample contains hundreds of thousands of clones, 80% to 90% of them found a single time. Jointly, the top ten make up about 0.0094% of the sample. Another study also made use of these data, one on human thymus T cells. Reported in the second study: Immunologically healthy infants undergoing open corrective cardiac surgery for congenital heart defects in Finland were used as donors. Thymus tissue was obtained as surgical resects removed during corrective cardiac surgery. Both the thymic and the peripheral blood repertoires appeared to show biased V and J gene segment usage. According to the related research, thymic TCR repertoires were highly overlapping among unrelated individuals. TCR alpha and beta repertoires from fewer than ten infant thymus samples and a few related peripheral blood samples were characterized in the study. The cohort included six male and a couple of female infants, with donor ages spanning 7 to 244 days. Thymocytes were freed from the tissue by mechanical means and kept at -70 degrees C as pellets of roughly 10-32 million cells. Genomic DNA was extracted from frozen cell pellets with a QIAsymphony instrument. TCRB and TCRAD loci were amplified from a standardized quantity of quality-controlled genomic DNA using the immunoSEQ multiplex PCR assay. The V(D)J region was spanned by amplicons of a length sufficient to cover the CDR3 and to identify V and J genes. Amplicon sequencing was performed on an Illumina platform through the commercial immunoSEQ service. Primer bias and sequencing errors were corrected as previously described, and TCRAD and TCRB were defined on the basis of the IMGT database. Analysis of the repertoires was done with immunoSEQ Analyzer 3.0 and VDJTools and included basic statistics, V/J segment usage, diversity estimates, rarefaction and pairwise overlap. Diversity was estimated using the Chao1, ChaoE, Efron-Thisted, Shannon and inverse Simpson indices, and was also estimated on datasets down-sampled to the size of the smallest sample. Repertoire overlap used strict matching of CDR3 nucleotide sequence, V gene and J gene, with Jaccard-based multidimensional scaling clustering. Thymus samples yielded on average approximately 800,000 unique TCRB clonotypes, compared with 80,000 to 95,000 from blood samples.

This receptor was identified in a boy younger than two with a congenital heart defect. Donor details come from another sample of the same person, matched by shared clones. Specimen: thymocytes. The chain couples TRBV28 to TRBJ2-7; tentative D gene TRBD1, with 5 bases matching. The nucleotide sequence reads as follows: TGTGCCAGCCCCTCTCTCCAGGGCGTCGCCTGCGGTCGGTCTCTCGAGCAGTACTTC. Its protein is CASPSLQGVACGRSLEQYF.